The 26 T cell receptor beta chains given below trace back to one sample, sequenced in a study of cytomegalovirus exposure and HLA in healthy donors. The PCR made use of 60 Vbeta and 13 Jbeta primers. Clones were sequenced by immunoSEQ multiplex PCR, and TCRdb holds only the in-frame ones, with some missing. The table has about 190,000 clones, over 60% seen once. Sequencing input: PBMCs. The receptors originated from a woman between 25 and 40 years old in good health and CMV-seropositive.

This clone was seen more than once but under ten times. Other DNA sequences within the sample encode an identical CDR3. The DNA for the CDR3 is TGTGCCAGCAGCCAGGCCGGGGGGTACCGCACAGATACGCAGTATTTT. It codes for CASSQAGGYRTDTQYF. This chain connects TRBV14 to TRBJ2-3, with 7 positions matching TRBD2. CDR3 length equals 16 residues. V trimming: 3 bases; J trimming: 1 base; junction bases outside the gene matches: 7. Per germline, CDR1 SGHDN and CDR2 FVKESK.

CDR3 in DNA: TGTGCCAGCAGCCCTGACAGGGACGGAAACACCATATATTTT. It yields the protein CASSPDRDGNTIYF. This sequence joins TRBV7-8 and TRBJ1-3, with 7 bases fitting TRBD1. Germline V gene lookup returns CDR1 SGHVS and CDR2 FQNEAQ. J lost 4 bases, V lost 5 bases, and 5 bases had no gene match. The CDR3 is made up of 14 amino acids.

The gene calls are TRBV19 and TRBJ2-1; the match to TRBD1 covers 10 bases. The CDR3 totals 15 residues. The V gene's germline CDR1 is LNHDA and CDR2 SQIVND (reference sequence). Unmatched junction bases numbered 3, after V lost 6 bases and J lost 1 base. Here the CDR3 DNA reads TGTGCCAGTAGATCGGGACAGGGGTCCTACAATGAGCAGTTCTTC. Its translation: CASRSGQGSYNEQFF.

This clone was seen only a few times. The chain links TRBV10-3 to TRBJ2-6; possible D gene TRBD2, 6 bases. The CDR3 covers 16 residues. Germline CDR1 is ENHRY and CDR2 is SYGVKD. Trimming cost V 2 bases and J 0 bases, with 8 bases left between them. CDR3 DNA: TGTGCCATCAGTGAGGGGAGGATCTCTGGGGCCAACGTCCTGACTTTC. The encoded protein is CAISEGRISGANVLTF.

This rearrangement joins TRBV30 to TRBJ2-2; 9 nucleotides align to TRBD2. The CDR3 is 15 amino acids. V lost 5 bases and J lost 3; bases outside the gene matches: 7. Germline CDR1 GTSNPN, CDR2 SVGIG (reference sequence). The CDR3 here is CAWGAGGADTGELFF. For the CDR3, the DNA is TGTGCCTGGGGGGCGGGGGGGGCGGACACCGGGGAGCTGTTTTTT.

V is TRBV19 and J is TRBJ2-2, with 11 bases that match TRBD2. The CDR3 runs 15 residues. V lost 2 bases, J lost 11 bases, and 7 bases stayed unmatched. CDR1 and CDR2 (germline): LNHDA, SQIVND (reference sequence). The CDR3 loop reads CASSITVTSGRELFF. DNA for the CDR3: TGTGCCAGTAGTATAACCGTAACTAGCGGGAGAGAGCTGTTTTTT.

The chain combines TRBV7-8 with TRBJ2-5; 10 bases fit TRBD2. This CDR3 is built from 17 residues. J was trimmed by 2 bases and V by 2 bases; bases with no gene match: 8. CDR1 SGHVS and CDR2 FQNEAQ come from the germline V gene. This chain's CDR3 is CASSLFSLAGKQETQYF. CDR3 bases: TGTGCCAGCAGCTTATTTTCACTAGCGGGAAAGCAAGAGACCCAGTACTTC.

This chain joins TRBV7-3 and TRBJ2-1; a weak D match, TRBD2 (6 bases). Germline V gives CDR1 SGHTA, CDR2 FQGTGA. CDR3 length equals 16 residues. V lost 4 bases and J 2 bases, leaving 15 bases between the germline ends. CDR3 nucleotides: TGTGCCAGCAGCTCCTACCCCGGGAGTACCTACAATGAGCAGTTCTTC. Amino acid sequence: CASSSYPGSTYNEQFF.

This chain uses TRBV18 with TRBJ2-1, with unresolved D. The CDR3 contains 13 residues. Germline V lookup: CDR1 KGHSH, CDR2 LQKENI. With 1 base removed from V and 6 bases from J, the gap between germline ends came to 7 bases. The CDR3 is CASSPLYANEQFF. CDR3 in DNA: TGTGCCAGCTCACCACTCTACGCCAATGAGCAGTTCTTC.

V is TRBV6-5 and J is TRBJ2-5; a weak D match, TRBD2 (6 bases). The better agreement between TRBJ2-7 and the DNA end casts doubt on the J call. Germline V gives CDR1 MNHEY, CDR2 SVGAGI. The CDR3 loop spans 13 amino acids. The CDR3 loop is CASSPTGAYEQYF. The CDR3 DNA reads as TGTGCCAGCAGTCCGACGGGAGCCTACGAGCAGTACTTC.

J is TRBJ2-1 and V is TRBV11-2, with 7 bases fitting TRBD2. Germline V gene sequence: CDR1 SGHAT, CDR2 FQNNGV. J was trimmed by 2 bases and V by 5 bases; bases with no gene match: 6. The CDR3 runs 15 residues. The CDR3 loop reads CASSPQRGTYNEQFF. The CDR3 DNA reads TGTGCCAGCAGCCCCCAGCGGGGAACCTACAATGAGCAGTTCTTC.

The CDR3 spells CASSQDRAGGDYQFF. The CDR3 DNA reads TGTGCCAGCAGCCAAGATAGGGCTGGAGGAGACTACCAGTTCTTC. J is TRBJ2-1 and V is TRBV4-2; D is possibly TRBD2 (5 bases). Germline assignment: CDR1 LGHNA and CDR2 YNFKEQ. Trimming stripped 0 bases from V and 13 bases from J, with 19 bases between. The CDR3 consists of 15 residues.

The V gene is TRBV27, the J gene TRBJ2-7; 7 bases fit TRBD1. CDR3 size: 14 residues. Germline assignment: CDR1 MNHEY and CDR2 SMNVEV (reference sequence). Trimming cost V 5 bases and J 5 bases; bases outside gene matches: 9. The CDR3 sequence is CASSTRQGTHEQYF. For the CDR3, the DNA is TGTGCCAGCAGTACCCGACAGGGTACCCACGAGCAGTACTTC.

In this sample, this clone turned up many times. The J gene is TRBJ2-7, the V gene TRBV6-1; no reliable D call. The germline V and J ends were trimmed by 4 bases and 0 bases, with 13 bases remaining between them. CDR3 length: 15 residues. Looked up from germline, CDR1 is MNHNS and CDR2 is SASEGT. CDR3 nucleotides: TGTGCCAGCAGTGTAGAAAACAGTGGCTCCTACGAGCAGTACTTC. Translated, it gives CASSVENSGSYEQYF.

The chain couples TRBV5-4 to TRBJ1-3; TRBD1 matches at 7 bases. The CDR3 is 16 residues long. In germline, CDR1 is SGHNT, CDR2 YYREEE (reference sequence). J gave up 4 bases and V 1 base, and 8 bases lay outside the gene matches. The CDR3 DNA sequence: TGTGCCAGCAGCTTGCCGCAGGGGGGAGGCGGAAACACCATATATTTT. It codes for CASSLPQGGGGNTIYF.

The sample holds a few counts of this clone. This chain links TRBV27 with TRBJ1-5, with D possibly being TRBD1 (5 bases). Germline V CDR1 and CDR2: MNHEY, SMNVEV (reference sequence). Deletions cut 5 bases from V and 2 bases from J, with 16 bases between. The CDR3 is made up of 16 amino acids. DNA of the CDR3: TGTGCCAGCAGTCCTGTTAGGTCGACAGGCAATCAGCCCCAGCATTTT. It is translated as CASSPVRSTGNQPQHF.

The genes are TRBV5-6 and TRBJ1-2; D not resolved. V lost 4 bases and J 5 bases, leaving 15 bases between the germline ends. Germline V CDR1 and CDR2: SGHDT, YYEEEE. This CDR3 has 14 amino acids. The CDR3 DNA sequence: TGTGCCAGCAGCCCCGGGCGGGGATATTATGGCTACACCTTC. Translation gives CASSPGRGYYGYTF.

J is TRBJ2-7 and V is TRBV7-2; possible D gene TRBD2, 5 bases. Germline values: CDR1 SGHTA, CDR2 FQGNSA. The CDR3 has 15 residues. The V and J ends lost 5 bases and 2 bases respectively, with 16 bases between them. In nucleotides, the CDR3 is TGTGCCAGCAGCCTCGGTTCGGGATCTCCCTACGAGCAGTACTTC. As protein: CASSLGSGSPYEQYF.

The chain couples TRBV29-1 to TRBJ1-2; 9 bases agree with TRBD1. This CDR3 spans 13 amino acids. With 7 bases clipped from V and 4 bases from J, the junction kept 7 bases outside the gene matches. The germline V gene encodes CDR1 SQVTM and CDR2 ANQGSEA. Written as DNA, the CDR3 is TGCAGCGCCGACGGGACAGGGACCTATGGCTACACCTTC. This translates into CSADGTGTYGYTF.

J is TRBJ1-5 and V is TRBV28; perhaps TRBD1 as D (5 bases). The CDR3 has 15 residues. With 6 bases removed from V and 0 bases from J, the gap between germline ends came to 12 bases. The V gene's germline CDR1 is MDHEN and CDR2 SYDVKM. The CDR3 DNA is TGTGCCAGCAGCCGGAGACAGCATAGCAATCAGCCCCAGCATTTT. Residues: CASSRRQHSNQPQHF.

This clone has more than one count but fewer than ten. This chain uses TRBV30 with TRBJ1-4; 9 bases are a match to TRBD1. This CDR3 has 12 amino acids. V dropped 7 bases and J dropped 8; count of bases not matched to a gene: 5. CDR1 is GTSNPN, CDR2 SVGIG, per germline (reference sequence). The CDR3 region is CALGQGYEKLFF. CDR3 coding DNA: TGTGCCTTGGGACAGGGTTACGAAAAACTGTTTTTT.

The rearrangement links TRBV19 to TRBJ2-5, with D maybe TRBD1 (6 bases). CDR1 and CDR2 from the germline V gene are LNHDA and SQIVND (reference sequence). V lost 0 bases, J lost 2 bases, and 7 bases lay in between. The CDR3 extends over 14 amino acids. This CDR3 is CASSIDQGQETQYF. The CDR3 region has the DNA TGTGCCAGTAGTATAGATCAGGGGCAAGAGACCCAGTACTTC.

CDR3 sequence reads: CASSLGGTGSYEQYF. The CDR3 region has the DNA TGTGCCAGCAGCTTAGGGGGGACAGGCTCCTACGAGCAGTACTTC. The V gene is TRBV7-2, the J gene TRBJ2-7; TRBD1 aligns across 8 bases. The CDR3 contains 15 residues. Trimming at V came to 1 base and at J to 0 bases, leaving 2 bases not matched to a gene. Germline lookup yields CDR1 SGHTA and CDR2 FQGNSA.

This clone was found once. This chain joins TRBV2 and TRBJ1-1; TRBD1 matches 7 bases. The germline V gene encodes CDR1 SNHLY and CDR2 FYNNEI. The CDR3 runs to 13 residues. Trimming took 6 bases from V and 5 from J; bases not matched to a gene: 6. The CDR3 loop is CASRKAGGTEAFF. The CDR3 DNA reads as TGTGCCAGCAGAAAAGCAGGGGGGACTGAAGCTTTCTTT.

The chain joins TRBV9 to TRBJ2-3; 11 nucleotides match TRBD2. The trim removed 0 bases at V and 5 bases at J, leaving 5 bases unmatched. CDR1 and CDR2 (germline): SGDLS, YYNGEE. The CDR3 contains 16 residues. The CDR3: CASSVASGGYLDTQYF. CDR3 sequence (DNA): TGTGCCAGCAGCGTAGCTAGCGGGGGGTACTTAGATACGCAGTATTTT.

The V and J genes are TRBV4-3 and TRBJ1-4, with D maybe TRBD1 (5 bases). The CDR3 extends over 15 amino acids. CDR1 LGHNA and CDR2 YSLEER come from the germline V gene. Trimming stripped 1 base from V and 4 bases from J, with 10 bases between. CDR3 DNA: TGCGCCAGCAGCCAAGTTCGAGACAGTAATGAAAAACTGTTTTTT. It yields the protein CASSQVRDSNEKLFF.